The T cell receptor (beta chain) under discussion was sequenced for a study of T cell clonotyping in hematopoietic cell transplantation. This clone was counted a single time. Data came from immunoSEQ multiplex PCR; TCRdb stores just in-frame clones and leaves some out. The sample has 15,000 to 20,000 clones, more than 60% seen once. Germline values: CDR1 SNHLY, CDR2 FYNNEI. The V segment lost 7 bases and the J segment 0 bases; nucleotides outside the gene matches: 6. The CDR3 runs 15 residues. The sample here was PBMCs, taken 30 days after allogeneic stem cell transplant. The V call is TRBV2, the J call TRBJ1-5; 7 bases are a match to TRBD1. The source is a male patient aged 45-60 years who had an allogeneic stem cell transplant from an unrelated donor, so T cells may come from the graft donor. Some clones in this sample may be carry-over from other donors' samples. This chain's CDR3 is CASNRQGHSNQPQHF. CDR3 in DNA: TGTGCCAGCAATCGACAGGGACATAGCAATCAGCCCCAGCATTTT. Drawing the rest from reference TRBV2 and TRBJ1-5, the complete variable domain is EPEVTQTPSHQVTQMGQEVILRCVPISNHLYFYWYRQILGQKVEFLVSFYNNEISEKSEIFDDQFSVERPDGSNFTLKIRSTKLEDSAMYFCASNRQGHSNQPQHFGDGTRLSIL.